This T cell receptor beta chain was identified in a study of a mutant IDH1 vaccine in newly diagnosed glioma. Findings and limits, study-wide: The study observed vaccine-induced immune responses in approximately 93% of patients.

Method: immunoSEQ multiplex PCR; TCRdb's copy keeps in-frame clones and lacks some. The table shows 45,000 to 60,000 clones, with around 90% occurring only once. V shed 3 bases and J shed 7 bases, with 13 bases lying between them. Germline assignment: CDR1 LNHDA and CDR2 SQIVND (reference sequence). The CDR3 contains 14 residues. Time point defined: week 35, safety follow-up. Vaccination comprised doses that each held 300 ug of mutant IDH1 20-mer peptide, plus topical imiquimod. At weeks 1, 3, 5, 7, 11, 15, 19 and 23, patients received a vaccination, eight in all. Comments on this clone: Its specificity is not known.

The TCR originated in a woman aged 40 to 55 with glioma. This material consisted of PBMCs, taken from a glioma patient whose treatment included an IDH1 peptide vaccine. This rearrangement joins TRBV19 to TRBJ2-1; unclear D gene. The chain's CDR3 is CASSMTGSGNEQFF. The CDR3 DNA follows: TGTGCCAGTAGTATGACGGGTTCCGGGAATGAGCAGTTCTTC.